This T cell receptor beta chain comes out of a study of T-cell reconstitution after alpha-beta-depleted transplantation in children. Unique molecular identifiers were built into the TCRbeta library. TCRdb passed the PCR reads through MiXCR, listing each CDR3 protein once. The table lists roughly 240,000 distinct CDR3 sequences, roughly 7.7% of them singletons, with 6.3% in the top ten. On this clonotype: The target antigen is unknown. This may stem from a read error, because a much larger clone lies one nucleotide away.

Findings and caveats of the study: Surviving recipient cells, namely T cells and thymic progenitors, were the source of high day-60 TCRbeta diversity in some patients. The authors attributed T-cell counts and diversity one year after transplant mostly to newly produced T cells. The origin of alpha-beta T cells about two months after transplant was reportedly several hundred expanded graft clones.

With 0 bases removed from V and 1 base from J, the gap between germline ends came to 9 bases. The CDR3 totals 15 residues. Germline loops: CDR1 SGDLS, CDR2 YYNGEE. This clonotype originated in a male patient between 5 and 17 years old who had a stem cell transplant for acute lymphoblastic leukemia, so the T cells may come from the graft donor. The sample here was PBMCs, mostly from graft donor cells, taken 180 days after TCRalphabeta/CD19-depleted stem cell transplant. The chain combines TRBV9 with TRBJ2-3; D tentatively fits TRBD1 or TRBD2 (6 bases each). CDR3 sequence reads: CASSVVGGRTDTQYF. Written as DNA, the CDR3 is TGTGCCAGCAGCGTAGTGGGGGGCCGCACAGATACGCAGTATTTT.